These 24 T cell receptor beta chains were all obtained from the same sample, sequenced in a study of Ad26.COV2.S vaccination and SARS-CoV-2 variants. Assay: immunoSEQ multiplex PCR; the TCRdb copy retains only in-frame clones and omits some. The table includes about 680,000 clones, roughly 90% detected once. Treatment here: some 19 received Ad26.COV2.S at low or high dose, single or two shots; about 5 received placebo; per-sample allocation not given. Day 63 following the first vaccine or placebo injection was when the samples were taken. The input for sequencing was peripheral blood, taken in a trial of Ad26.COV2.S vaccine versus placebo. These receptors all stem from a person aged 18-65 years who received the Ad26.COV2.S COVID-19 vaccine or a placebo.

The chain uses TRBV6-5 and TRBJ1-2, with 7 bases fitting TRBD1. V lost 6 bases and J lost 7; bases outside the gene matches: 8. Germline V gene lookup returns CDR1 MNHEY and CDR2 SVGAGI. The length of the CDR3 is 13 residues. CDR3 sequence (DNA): TGTGCCAGCAGGGAGACAGGGATTTTTGGCTACACCTTC. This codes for CASRETGIFGYTF.

CDR3 in amino acids: CASSRTLAGGQETQYF. The CDR3 nucleotides read TGTGCCAGTAGTCGCACTTTAGCGGGTGGACAAGAGACCCAGTACTTC. The V call is TRBV19, the J call TRBJ2-5; 7 bases map to TRBD2. CDR1 and CDR2 (germline): LNHDA, SQIVND (reference sequence). This CDR3 contains 16 residues. Unmatched junction bases numbered 11, after V lost 5 bases and J lost 2 bases.

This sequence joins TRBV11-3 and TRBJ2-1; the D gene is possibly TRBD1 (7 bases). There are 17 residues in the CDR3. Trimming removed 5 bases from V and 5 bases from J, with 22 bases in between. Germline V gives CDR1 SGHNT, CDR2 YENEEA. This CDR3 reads CASSPRDPTGEDNEQFF. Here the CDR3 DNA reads TGTGCCAGCAGCCCGCGAGACCCAACAGGGGAGGACAATGAGCAGTTCTTC.

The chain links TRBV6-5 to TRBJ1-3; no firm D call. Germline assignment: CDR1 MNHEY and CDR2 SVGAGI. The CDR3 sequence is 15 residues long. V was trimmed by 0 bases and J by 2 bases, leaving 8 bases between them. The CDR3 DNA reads TGTGCCAGCAGTTACTCGGTGGCAGCTGGAAACACCATATATTTT. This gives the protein CASSYSVAAGNTIYF.

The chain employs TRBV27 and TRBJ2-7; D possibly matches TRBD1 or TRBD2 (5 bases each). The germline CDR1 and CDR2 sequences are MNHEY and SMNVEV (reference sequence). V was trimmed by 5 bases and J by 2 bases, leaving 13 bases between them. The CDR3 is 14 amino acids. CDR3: CASSVGTTPYEQYF. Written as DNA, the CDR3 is TGTGCCAGCAGTGTCGGGACGACTCCCTACGAGCAGTACTTC.

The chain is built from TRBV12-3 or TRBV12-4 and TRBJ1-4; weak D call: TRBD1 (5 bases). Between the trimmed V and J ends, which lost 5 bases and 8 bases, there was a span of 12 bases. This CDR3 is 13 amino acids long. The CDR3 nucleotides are TGTGCCAGCAGTCAACAGGTTTTCGAAAAACTGTTTTTT. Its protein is CASSQQVFEKLFF.

CDR3 region: CASSPTLGEGGRREQFF. The CDR3 coding sequence is TGTGCCAGCAGCCCTACACTAGGGGAAGGAGGTCGACGTGAGCAGTTCTTC. The V and J genes are TRBV3-1 (or the pseudogene TRBV3-2) and TRBJ2-1; either TRBD1 or TRBD2 may fit D (5 bases each). The CDR3 totals 17 residues. Germline V gene data show CDR1 as LGHDT and CDR2 as YNNKEL (reference sequence). The ends were cut back, 4 bases at V and 9 bases at J, with 25 bases in the middle.

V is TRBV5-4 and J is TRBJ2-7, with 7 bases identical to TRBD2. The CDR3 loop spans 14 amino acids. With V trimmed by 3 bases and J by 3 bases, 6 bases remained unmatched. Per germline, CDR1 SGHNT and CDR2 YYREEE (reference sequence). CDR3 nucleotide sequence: TGTGCCAGCAGCTGGGGGGGGATTATCTACGAGCAGTACTTC. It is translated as CASSWGGIIYEQYF.

In DNA, the CDR3 is TGTGCCAGCAGTGAGTCTGGAGGAGAGCAGTACTTC. Translation gives CASSESGGEQYF. This sequence joins TRBV6-1 and TRBJ2-7; a possible D gene is TRBD2 (5 bases). The germline CDR1 and CDR2 sequences are MNHNS and SASEGT. The ends were cut back, 3 bases at V and 7 bases at J, with 10 bases in the middle. The CDR3 runs 12 residues.

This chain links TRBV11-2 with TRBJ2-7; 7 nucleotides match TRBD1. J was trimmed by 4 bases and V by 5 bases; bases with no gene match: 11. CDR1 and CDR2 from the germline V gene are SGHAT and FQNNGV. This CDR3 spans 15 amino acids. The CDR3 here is CASSHAYDRDYEQYF. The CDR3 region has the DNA TGTGCCAGCAGCCACGCCTATGACAGGGATTACGAGCAGTACTTC.

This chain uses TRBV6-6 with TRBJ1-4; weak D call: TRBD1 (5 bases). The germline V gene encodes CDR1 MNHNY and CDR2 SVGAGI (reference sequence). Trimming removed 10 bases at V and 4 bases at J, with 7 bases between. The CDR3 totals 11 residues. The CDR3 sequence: CATGRNEKLFF. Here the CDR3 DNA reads TGTGCCACGGGACGTAATGAAAAACTGTTTTTT.

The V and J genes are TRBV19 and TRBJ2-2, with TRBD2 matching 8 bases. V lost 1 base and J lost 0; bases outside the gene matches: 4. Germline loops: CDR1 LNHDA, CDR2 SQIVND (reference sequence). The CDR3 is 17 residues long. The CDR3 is CASSIAFGGANTGELFF. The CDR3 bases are TGTGCCAGTAGTATAGCCTTCGGGGGGGCGAACACCGGGGAGCTGTTTTTT.

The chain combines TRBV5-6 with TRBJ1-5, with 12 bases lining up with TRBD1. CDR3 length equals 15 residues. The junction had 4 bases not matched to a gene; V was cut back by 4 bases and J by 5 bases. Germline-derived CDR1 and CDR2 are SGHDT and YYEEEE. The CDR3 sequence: CASSVRDRGHQPQHF. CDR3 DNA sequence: TGTGCCAGCAGCGTACGGGACAGGGGGCATCAGCCCCAGCATTTT.

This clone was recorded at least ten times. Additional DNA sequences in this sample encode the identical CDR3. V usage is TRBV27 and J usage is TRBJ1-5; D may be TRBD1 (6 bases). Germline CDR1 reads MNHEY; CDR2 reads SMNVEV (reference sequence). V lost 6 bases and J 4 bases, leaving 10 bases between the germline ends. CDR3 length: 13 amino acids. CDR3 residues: CASRSDRNQPQHF. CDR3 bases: TGTGCCAGCAGATCTGACAGGAATCAGCCCCAGCATTTT.

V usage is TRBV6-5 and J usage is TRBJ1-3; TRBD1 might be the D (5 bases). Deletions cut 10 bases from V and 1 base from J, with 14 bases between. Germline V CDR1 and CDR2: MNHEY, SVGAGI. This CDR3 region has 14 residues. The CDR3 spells CATAGRESGNTIYF. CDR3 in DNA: TGTGCCACTGCGGGCAGGGAGTCTGGAAACACCATATATTTT.

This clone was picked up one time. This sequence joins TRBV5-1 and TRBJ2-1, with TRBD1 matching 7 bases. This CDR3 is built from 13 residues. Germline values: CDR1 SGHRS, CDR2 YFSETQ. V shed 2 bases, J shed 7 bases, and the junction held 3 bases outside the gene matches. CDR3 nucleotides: TGCGCCAGCAGCTTCAACAGGGGTAATGAGCAGTTCTTC. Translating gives CASSFNRGNEQFF. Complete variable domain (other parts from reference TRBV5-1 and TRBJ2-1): KAGVTQTPRYLIKTRGQQVTLSCSPISGHRSVSWYQQTPGQGLQFLFEYFSETQRNKGNFPGRFSGRQFSNSRSEMNVSTLELGDSALYLCASSFNRGNEQFFGPGTRLTVL.

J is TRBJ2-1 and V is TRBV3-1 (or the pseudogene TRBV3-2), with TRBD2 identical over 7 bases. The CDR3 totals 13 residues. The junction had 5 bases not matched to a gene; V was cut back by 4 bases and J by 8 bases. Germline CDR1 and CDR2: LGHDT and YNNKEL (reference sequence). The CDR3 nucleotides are TGTGCCAGCAGCCGGGGAGGGGCCGATGAGCAGTTCTTC. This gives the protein CASSRGGADEQFF.

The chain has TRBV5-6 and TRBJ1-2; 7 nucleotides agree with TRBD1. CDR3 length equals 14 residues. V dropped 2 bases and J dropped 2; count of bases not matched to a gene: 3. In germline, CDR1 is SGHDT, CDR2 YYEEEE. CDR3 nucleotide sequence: TGTGCCAGCAGCTTCTGGGGACAGAACTATGGCTACACCTTC. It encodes CASSFWGQNYGYTF.

This CDR3 reads CASSLGQQNTEAFF. In DNA form, the CDR3 reads TGTGCCAGCAGTTTAGGACAGCAGAACACTGAAGCTTTCTTT. The chain employs TRBV27 and TRBJ1-1; tentatively, D is TRBD1 (6 bases). The germline CDR1 and CDR2 sequences are MNHEY and SMNVEV (reference sequence). V gave up 2 bases and J gave up 1 base, with 8 bases separating them. The CDR3 consists of 14 residues.

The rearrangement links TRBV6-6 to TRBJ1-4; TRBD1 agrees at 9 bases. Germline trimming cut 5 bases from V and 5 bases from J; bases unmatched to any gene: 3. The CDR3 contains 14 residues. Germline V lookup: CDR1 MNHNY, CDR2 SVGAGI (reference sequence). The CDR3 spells CASSQGQGNEKLFF. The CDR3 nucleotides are TGTGCCAGCAGTCAAGGACAGGGGAATGAAAAACTGTTTTTT.

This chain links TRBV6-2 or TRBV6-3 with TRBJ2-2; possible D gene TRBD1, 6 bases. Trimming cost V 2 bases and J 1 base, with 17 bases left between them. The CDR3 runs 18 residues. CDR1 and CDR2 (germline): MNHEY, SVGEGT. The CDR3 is CASSYKKAGAMNTGELFF. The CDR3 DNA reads TGTGCCAGCAGTTACAAAAAGGCAGGGGCCATGAACACCGGGGAGCTGTTTTTT.

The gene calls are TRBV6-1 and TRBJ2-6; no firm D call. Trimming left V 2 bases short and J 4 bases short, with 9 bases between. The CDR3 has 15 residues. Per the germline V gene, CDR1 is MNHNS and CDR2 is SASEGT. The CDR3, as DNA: TGTGCCAGCAGTGAACAAACCTCGGGGGCCAACGTCCTGACTTTC. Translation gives CASSEQTSGANVLTF.

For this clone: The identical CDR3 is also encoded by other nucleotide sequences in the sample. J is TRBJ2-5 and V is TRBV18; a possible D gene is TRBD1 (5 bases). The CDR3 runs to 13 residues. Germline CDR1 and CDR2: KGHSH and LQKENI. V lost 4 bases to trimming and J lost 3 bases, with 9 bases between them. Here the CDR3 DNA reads TGTGCCAGCTCACTCGGACAAAAAGAGACCCAGTACTTC. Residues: CASSLGQKETQYF.

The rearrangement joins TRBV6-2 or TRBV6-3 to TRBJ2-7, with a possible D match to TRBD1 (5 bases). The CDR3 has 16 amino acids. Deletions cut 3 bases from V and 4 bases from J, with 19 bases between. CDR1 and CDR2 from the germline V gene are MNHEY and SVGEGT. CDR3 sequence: CASSYQKTALLYEQYF. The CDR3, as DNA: TGTGCCAGCAGTTATCAGAAGACAGCTCTACTTTACGAGCAGTACTTC.